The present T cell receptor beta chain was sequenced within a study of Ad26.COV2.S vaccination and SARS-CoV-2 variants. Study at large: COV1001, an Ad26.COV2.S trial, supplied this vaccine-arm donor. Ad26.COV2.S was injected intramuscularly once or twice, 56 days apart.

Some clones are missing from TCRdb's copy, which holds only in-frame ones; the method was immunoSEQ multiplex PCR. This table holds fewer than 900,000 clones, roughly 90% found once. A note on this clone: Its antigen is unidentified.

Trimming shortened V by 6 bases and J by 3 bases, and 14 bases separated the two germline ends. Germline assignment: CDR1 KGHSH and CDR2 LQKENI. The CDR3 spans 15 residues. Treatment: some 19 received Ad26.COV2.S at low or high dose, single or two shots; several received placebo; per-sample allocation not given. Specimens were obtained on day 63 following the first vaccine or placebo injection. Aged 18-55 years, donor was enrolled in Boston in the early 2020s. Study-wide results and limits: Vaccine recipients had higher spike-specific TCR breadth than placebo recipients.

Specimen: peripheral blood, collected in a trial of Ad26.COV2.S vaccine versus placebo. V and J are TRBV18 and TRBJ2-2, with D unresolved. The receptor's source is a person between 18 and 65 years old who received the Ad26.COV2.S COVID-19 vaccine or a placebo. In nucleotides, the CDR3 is TGTGCCAGCTCGCCTATCGGTTGGGACACCGGGGAGCTGTTTTTT. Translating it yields CASSPIGWDTGELFF.